Presented here are 8 T cell receptor beta chains from one specimen sequenced in a study of spatial heterogeneity in lung cancer. The time point denotes: sample taken at primary tumor resection. Study-level points and caveats: Tracking of tumor mutation counts was seen in expanded intratumoral alpha and beta TCR counts.

TCRdb independently ran MiXCR on the 5' RACE reads; one entry per CDR3 protein. This sample carries roughly 20,000 distinct CDR3 sequences, around 5% of them seen once, and the ten largest clones take roughly a tenth. No antigen has been assigned to these receptors. The material sequenced was lung tumor tissue, taken at surgery. These receptors originate from a male donor with early-stage non-small cell lung cancer.

This clonotype was seen at least ten times. The CDR3 sequence: CASSPPRGGMALNTEAFF. The CDR3 bases are TGCGCCAGCAGCCCGCCCAGGGGAGGAATGGCTCTGAACACTGAAGCTTTCTTT. J is TRBJ1-1 and V is TRBV4-1; possible D gene TRBD1, 6 bases. Germline CDR1 MGHRA, CDR2 YSYEKL. Trimming shortened V by 4 bases and J by 0 bases, and 21 bases separated the two germline ends. The CDR3 extends over 18 amino acids.

This clonotype has ten or more counts. The V and J genes are TRBV9 and TRBJ2-5, with 7 bases matching TRBD1. The CDR3 has 16 residues. CDR1 and CDR2 from the germline V gene are SGDLS and YYNGEE. Unmatched junction bases numbered 11, after V lost 4 bases and J lost 2 bases. Here the CDR3 DNA reads TGTGCCAGCAGCCCTCACCCAAACAGGGGTCAAGAGACCCAGTACTTC. Amino acid sequence: CASSPHPNRGQETQYF.

The V call is TRBV19, the J call TRBJ1-3, with a weak D call TRBD1 (5 bases). Between the trimmed V and J ends, which lost 2 bases and 7 bases, there was a span of 12 bases. The CDR3 spans 14 residues. CDR1 is LNHDA and CDR2 is SQIVND in the germline V gene (reference sequence). The CDR3 region has the DNA TGTGCCAGTAGTATATCCCAGGAGGGGAACACCATATATTTT. Amino acids: CASSISQEGNTIYF.

This clonotype was counted a few times. The rearrangement uses TRBV12-5 and TRBJ2-1; no firm D call. This CDR3 has 12 residues. With 2 bases removed from V and 9 bases from J, the gap between germline ends came to 8 bases. CDR1 and CDR2 (germline): LGHNT, FRNRAP. The CDR3 here is CASGLPLGEQFF. DNA for the CDR3: TGTGCTAGTGGTTTGCCCCTGGGTGAGCAGTTCTTC.

The table lists this clonotype with many counts. This rearrangement joins TRBV4-2 to TRBJ1-1; D ambiguous. Trimming took 4 bases from V and 3 from J, leaving 15 bases between them. This CDR3 comprises 15 residues. Germline CDR1 reads LGHNA; CDR2 reads YNFKEQ. The CDR3 region is CASSPPGLRHTEAFF. The CDR3 nucleotides read TGTGCCAGCAGCCCACCAGGACTCCGGCACACTGAAGCTTTCTTT.

On this clonotype itself: Being one base from a much bigger clone, this may be a read error. The chain employs TRBV7-2 and TRBJ2-2; D gene unclear. The germline V gene encodes CDR1 SGHTA and CDR2 FQGNSA. This CDR3 has 15 amino acids. Trimming took 5 bases from V and 7 from J, leaving 17 bases between them. In DNA, the CDR3 is TGTGCCAGCAGCCCCTGGCCGGGCCCATGCGGGGAGCTGTTTTTT. Translated: CASSPWPGPCGELFF.

This clonotype has a count of ten or more. This chain uses TRBV7-2 with TRBJ2-3; D unresolved. The CDR3 consists of 14 residues. Germline assignment: CDR1 SGHTA and CDR2 FQGNSA. V was clipped by 4 bases and J by 2 bases, with 10 bases between them. As DNA, the CDR3 is TGTGCCAGCAGCTCCTACTTCCTCACAGATACGCAGTATTTT. Translation: CASSSYFLTDTQYF.

Ten or more counts support this clonotype. The chain carries TRBV7-8 and TRBJ2-7; 7 bases agree with TRBD1. The CDR3 runs to 15 residues. The V segment lost 0 bases and the J segment 2 bases; nucleotides outside the gene matches: 4. Per the germline V gene, CDR1 is SGHVS and CDR2 is FQNEAQ. The chain's CDR3 is CASSLAQGVPYEQYF. CDR3 in DNA: TGTGCCAGCAGCTTAGCGCAGGGGGTTCCCTACGAGCAGTACTTC.